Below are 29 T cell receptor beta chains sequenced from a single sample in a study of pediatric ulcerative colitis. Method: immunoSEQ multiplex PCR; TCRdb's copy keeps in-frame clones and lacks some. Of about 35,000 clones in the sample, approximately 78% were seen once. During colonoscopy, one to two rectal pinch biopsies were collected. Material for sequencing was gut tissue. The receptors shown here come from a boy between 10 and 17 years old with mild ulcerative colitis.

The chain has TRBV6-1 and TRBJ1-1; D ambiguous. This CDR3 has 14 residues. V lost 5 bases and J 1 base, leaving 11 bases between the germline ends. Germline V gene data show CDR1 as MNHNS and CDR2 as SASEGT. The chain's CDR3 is CASSLRLPNTEAFF. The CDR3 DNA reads TGTGCCAGCAGTCTCAGGTTACCGAACACTGAAGCTTTCTTT.

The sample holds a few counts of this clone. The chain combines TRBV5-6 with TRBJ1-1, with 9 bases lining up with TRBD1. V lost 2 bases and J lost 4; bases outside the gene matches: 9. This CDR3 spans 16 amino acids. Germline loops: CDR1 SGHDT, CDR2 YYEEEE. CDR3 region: CASSFGTGLGFTEAFF. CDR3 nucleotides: TGTGCCAGCAGCTTTGGGACAGGGTTGGGGTTCACTGAAGCTTTCTTT.

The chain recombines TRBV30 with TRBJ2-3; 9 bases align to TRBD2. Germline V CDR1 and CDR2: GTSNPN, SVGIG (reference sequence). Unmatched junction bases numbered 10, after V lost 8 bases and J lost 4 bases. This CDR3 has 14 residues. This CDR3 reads CARNSAGGSDTQYF. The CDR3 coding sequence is TGTGCCCGAAATTCAGCGGGGGGATCAGATACGCAGTATTTT. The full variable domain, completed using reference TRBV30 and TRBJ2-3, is SQTIHQWPATLVQPVGSPLSLECTVEGTSNPNLYWYRQAAGRGLQLLFYSVGIGQISSEVPQNLSASRPQDRQFILSSKKLLLSDSGFYLCARNSAGGSDTQYFGPGTRLTVL.

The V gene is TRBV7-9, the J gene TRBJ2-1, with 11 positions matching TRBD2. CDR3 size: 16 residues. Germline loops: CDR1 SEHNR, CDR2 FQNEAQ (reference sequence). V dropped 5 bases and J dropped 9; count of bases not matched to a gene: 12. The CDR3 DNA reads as TGTGCCAGCAGCGACTCAGTTCTAGCGGGGGGATCTGAGCAGTTCTTC. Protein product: CASSDSVLAGGSEQFF.

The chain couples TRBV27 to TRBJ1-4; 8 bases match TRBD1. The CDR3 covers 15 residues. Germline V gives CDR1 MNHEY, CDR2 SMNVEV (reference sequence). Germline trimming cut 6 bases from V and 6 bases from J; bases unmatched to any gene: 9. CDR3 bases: TGTGCCAGCAGCAGCCCGATGACAGGGGATGAAAAACTGTTTTTT. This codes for CASSSPMTGDEKLFF.

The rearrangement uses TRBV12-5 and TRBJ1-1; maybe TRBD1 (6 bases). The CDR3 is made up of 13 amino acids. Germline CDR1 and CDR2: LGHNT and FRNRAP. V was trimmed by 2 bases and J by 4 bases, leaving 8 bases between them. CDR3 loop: CASGLTGTTEAFF. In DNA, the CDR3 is TGTGCTAGTGGTTTGACAGGGACCACTGAAGCTTTCTTT. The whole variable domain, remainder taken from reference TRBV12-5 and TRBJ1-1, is DARVTQTPRHKVTEMGQEVTMRCQPILGHNTVFWYRQTMMQGLELLAYFRNRAPLDDSGMPKDRFSAEMPDATLATLKIQPSEPRDSAVYFCASGLTGTTEAFFGQGTRLTVV.

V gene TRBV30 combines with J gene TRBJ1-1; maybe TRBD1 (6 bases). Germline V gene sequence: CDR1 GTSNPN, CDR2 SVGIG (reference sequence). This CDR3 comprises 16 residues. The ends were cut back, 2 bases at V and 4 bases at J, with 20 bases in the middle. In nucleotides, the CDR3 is TGTGCCTGGAGTCTCTGGGAGGGGGAGGGGGGCACTGAAGCTTTCTTT. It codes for CAWSLWEGEGGTEAFF.

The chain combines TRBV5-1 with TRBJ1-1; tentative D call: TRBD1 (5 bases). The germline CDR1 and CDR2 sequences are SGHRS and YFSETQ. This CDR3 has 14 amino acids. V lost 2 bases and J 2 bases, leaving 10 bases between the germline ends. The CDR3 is CASSFQGGNTEAFF. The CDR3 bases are TGCGCCAGCAGCTTTCAGGGCGGAAACACTGAAGCTTTCTTT.

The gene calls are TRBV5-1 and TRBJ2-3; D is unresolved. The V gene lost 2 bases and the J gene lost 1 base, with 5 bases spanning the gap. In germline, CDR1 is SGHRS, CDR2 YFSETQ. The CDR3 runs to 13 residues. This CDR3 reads CASSLDGTDTQYF. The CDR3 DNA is TGCGCCAGCAGCTTAGACGGCACAGATACGCAGTATTTT.

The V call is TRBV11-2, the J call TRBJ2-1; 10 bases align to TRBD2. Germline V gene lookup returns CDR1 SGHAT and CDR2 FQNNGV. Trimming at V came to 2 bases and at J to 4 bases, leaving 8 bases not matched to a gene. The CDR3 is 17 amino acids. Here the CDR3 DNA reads TGTGCCAGCAGCTTAAAGACAGCGGGGGGGCCATACAATGAGCAGTTCTTC. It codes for CASSLKTAGGPYNEQFF.

The DNA of the CDR3 is TGCGCCAGCAGCTTGGAGGGTGGGTCTGCCCAGTACTTC. Protein sequence: CASSLEGGSAQYF. This chain connects TRBV5-1 to TRBJ2-5; D gene ambiguous. The germline V gene encodes CDR1 SGHRS and CDR2 YFSETQ. Trimming removed 0 bases from V and 9 bases from J, with 12 bases in between. This CDR3 spans 13 amino acids. Full variable domain (remainder filled in from reference TRBV5-1 and TRBJ2-5): KAGVTQTPRYLIKTRGQQVTLSCSPISGHRSVSWYQQTPGQGLQFLFEYFSETQRNKGNFPGRFSGRQFSNSRSEMNVSTLELGDSALYLCASSLEGGSAQYFGPGTRLLVL.

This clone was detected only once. CDR3 nucleotides: TGTGCCAGCAGTGAAGGGCGGACAAATTTTCAAAACACCGGGGAGCTGTTTTTT. As protein: CASSEGRTNFQNTGELFF. The chain links TRBV6-1 to TRBJ2-2; possibly TRBD1 for D (5 bases). CDR1 is MNHNS and CDR2 is SASEGT in the germline V gene. CDR3 size: 18 residues. V lost 1 base and J lost 2, with 17 bases in between.

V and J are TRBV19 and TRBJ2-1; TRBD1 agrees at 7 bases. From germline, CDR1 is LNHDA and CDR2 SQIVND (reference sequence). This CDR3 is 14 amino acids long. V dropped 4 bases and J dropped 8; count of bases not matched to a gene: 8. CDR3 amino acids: CASSNRGFEDEQFF. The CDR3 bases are TGTGCCAGTAGTAACAGGGGATTTGAGGATGAGCAGTTCTTC.

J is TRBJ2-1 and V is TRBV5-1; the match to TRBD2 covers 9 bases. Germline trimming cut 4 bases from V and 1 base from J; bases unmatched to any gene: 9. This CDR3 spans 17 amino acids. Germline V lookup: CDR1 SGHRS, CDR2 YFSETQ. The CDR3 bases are TGCGCCAGCAGCCCACTTAGCGGGGGTAATTCCTACAATGAGCAGTTCTTC. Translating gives CASSPLSGGNSYNEQFF.

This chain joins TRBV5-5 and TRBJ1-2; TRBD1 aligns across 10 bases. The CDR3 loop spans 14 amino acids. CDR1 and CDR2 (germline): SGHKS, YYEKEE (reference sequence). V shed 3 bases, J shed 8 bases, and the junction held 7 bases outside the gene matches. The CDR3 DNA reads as TGTGCCAGCAGCTCACCCGGGACAGGGGTCGGCTACACCTTC. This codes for CASSSPGTGVGYTF.

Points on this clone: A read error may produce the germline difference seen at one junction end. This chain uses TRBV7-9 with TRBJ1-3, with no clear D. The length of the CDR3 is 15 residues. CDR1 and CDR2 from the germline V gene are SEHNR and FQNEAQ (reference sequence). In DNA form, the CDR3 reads TGCGCCAGCAGCTCTAAACCGAACTCTGGAAACACCATATATTTT. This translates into CASSSKPNSGNTIYF.

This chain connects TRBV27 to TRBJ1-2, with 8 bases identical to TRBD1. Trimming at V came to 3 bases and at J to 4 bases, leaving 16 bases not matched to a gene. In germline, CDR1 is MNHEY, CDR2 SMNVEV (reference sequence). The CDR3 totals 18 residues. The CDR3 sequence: CASSFSPARGRGGYGYTF. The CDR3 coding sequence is TGTGCCAGCAGTTTCTCCCCTGCCAGGGGGCGTGGAGGCTATGGCTACACCTTC.

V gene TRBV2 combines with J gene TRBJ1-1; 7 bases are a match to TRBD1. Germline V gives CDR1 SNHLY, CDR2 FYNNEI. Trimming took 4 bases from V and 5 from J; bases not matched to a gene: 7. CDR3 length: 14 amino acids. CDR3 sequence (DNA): TGTGCCAGCAGTGTCTCACAGGGGATAACTGAAGCTTTCTTT. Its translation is CASSVSQGITEAFF.

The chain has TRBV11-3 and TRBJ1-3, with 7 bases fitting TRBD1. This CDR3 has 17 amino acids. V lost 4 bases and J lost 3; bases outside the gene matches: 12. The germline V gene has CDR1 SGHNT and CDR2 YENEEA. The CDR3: CASSYRTGVFGGNTIYF. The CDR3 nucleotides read TGTGCCAGCAGCTACCGGACAGGAGTTTTCGGTGGAAACACCATATATTTT.

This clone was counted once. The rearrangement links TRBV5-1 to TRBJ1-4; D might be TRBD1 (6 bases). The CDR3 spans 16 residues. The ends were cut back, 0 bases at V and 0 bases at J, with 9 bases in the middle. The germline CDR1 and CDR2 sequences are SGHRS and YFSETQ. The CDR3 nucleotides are TGCGCCAGCAGCTTGGCAGGGGCCGCAACTAATGAAAAACTGTTTTTT. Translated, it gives CASSLAGAATNEKLFF. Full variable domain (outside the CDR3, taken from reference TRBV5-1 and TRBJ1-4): KAGVTQTPRYLIKTRGQQVTLSCSPISGHRSVSWYQQTPGQGLQFLFEYFSETQRNKGNFPGRFSGRQFSNSRSEMNVSTLELGDSALYLCASSLAGAATNEKLFFGSGTQLSVL.

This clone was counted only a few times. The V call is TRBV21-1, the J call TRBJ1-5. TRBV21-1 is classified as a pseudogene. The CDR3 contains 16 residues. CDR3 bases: TGTGCCAGCAGCAAAGAGGTTGAAGAGAGCAATCAGCCCCAGCATTTT. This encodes CASSKEVEESNQPQHF.

The CDR3 DNA reads TGTGCCAGCAGCTTAGAGGGCCGCCTCTATGGCTACACCTTC. Protein product: CASSLEGRLYGYTF. The V call is TRBV7-2, the J call TRBJ1-2; the D is unclear. CDR1 and CDR2 (germline): SGHTA, FQGNSA. This CDR3 is built from 14 residues. Trimming removed 1 base at V and 4 bases at J, with 10 bases between.

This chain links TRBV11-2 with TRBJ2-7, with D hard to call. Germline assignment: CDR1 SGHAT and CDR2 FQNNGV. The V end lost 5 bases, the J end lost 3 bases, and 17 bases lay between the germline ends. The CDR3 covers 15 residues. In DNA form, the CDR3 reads TGTGCCAGCAGCCATATCCGGGCCTCCGACTACGAGCAGTACTTC. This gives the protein CASSHIRASDYEQYF.

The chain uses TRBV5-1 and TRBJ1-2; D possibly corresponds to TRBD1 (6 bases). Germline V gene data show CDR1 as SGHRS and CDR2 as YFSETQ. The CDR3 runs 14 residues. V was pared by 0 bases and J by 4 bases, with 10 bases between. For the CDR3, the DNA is TGCGCCAGCAGCTTGGCACAGGGAAGCTATGGCTACACCTTC. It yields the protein CASSLAQGSYGYTF.

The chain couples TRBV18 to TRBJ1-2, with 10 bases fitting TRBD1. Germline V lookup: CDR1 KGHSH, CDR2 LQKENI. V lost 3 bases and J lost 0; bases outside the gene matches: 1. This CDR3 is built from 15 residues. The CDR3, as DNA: TGTGCCAGCTCACCGGACAGGGGGGCTAACTATGGCTACACCTTC. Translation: CASSPDRGANYGYTF. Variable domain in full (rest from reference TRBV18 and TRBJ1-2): NAGVMQNPRHLVRRRGQEARLRCSPMKGHSHVYWYRQLPEEGLKFMVYLQKENIIDESGMPKERFSAEFPKEGPSILRIQQVVRGDSAAYFCASSPDRGANYGYTFGSGTRLTVV.

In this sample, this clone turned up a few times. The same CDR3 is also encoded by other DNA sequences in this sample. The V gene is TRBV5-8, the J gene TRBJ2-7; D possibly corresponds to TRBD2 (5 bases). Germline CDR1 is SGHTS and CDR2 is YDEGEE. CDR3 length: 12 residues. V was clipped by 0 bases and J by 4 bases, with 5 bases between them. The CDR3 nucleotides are TGTGCCAGCAGCTTGGGCGGGTACGAGCAGTACTTC. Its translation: CASSLGGYEQYF.

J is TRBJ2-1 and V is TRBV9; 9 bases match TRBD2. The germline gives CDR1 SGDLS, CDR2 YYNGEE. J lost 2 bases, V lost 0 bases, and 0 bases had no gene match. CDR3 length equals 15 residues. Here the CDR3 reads CASSVVAGAYNEQFF. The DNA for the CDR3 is TGTGCCAGCAGCGTAGTAGCGGGGGCCTACAATGAGCAGTTCTTC.

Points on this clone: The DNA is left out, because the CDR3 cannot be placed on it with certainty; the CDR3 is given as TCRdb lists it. The CDR3 sequence is CASSLFGEGTEAFF. This chain connects TRBV27 to TRBJ1-1. CDR1 is MNHEY, CDR2 SMNVEV, per germline (reference sequence). The CDR3 sequence runs 14 residues, both termini included.

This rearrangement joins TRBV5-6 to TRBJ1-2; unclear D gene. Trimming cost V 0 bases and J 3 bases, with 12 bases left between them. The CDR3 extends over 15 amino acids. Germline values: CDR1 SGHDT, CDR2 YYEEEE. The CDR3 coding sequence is TGTGCCAGCAGCTTGGTAGCGGCCGCTGACTATGGCTACACCTTC. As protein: CASSLVAAADYGYTF.